The present entry profiles one T cell receptor beta chain with its context. The antigen remains unidentified. This specimen comes from a study of shared clonotypes between healthy human individuals. Study-wide results and limits: It was the non-shared clonotypes that had lower generation probabilities than clonotypes shared by all four donors.

The CDR3 contains 15 residues. The germline gives CDR1 SGHRS, CDR2 YFSETQ. After removal of 2 bases from V and 2 bases from J, the junction contained 5 bases not matched to a gene. TCRdb keeps only in-frame clones here, not all; method: immunoSEQ multiplex PCR. The sample gives 2 million to 2.5 million clones, roughly 92% of which show up once; roughly 0.34% is in the top ten. Sequencing was done on a sample of naive CD4+ T cells from PBMCs. Subset described: CD45RA+ positively selected. The source of this sequence is a man between 18 and 29 years old in good health. Some clones in this sample may be carry-over from other donors' samples. The chain employs TRBV5-1 and TRBJ2-7, with 9 bases identical to TRBD2. The CDR3 sequence: CASSFGLANAYEQYF. DNA for the CDR3: TGCGCCAGCAGCTTTGGACTAGCGAATGCCTACGAGCAGTACTTC. The full variable domain, rest sourced from reference TRBV5-1 and TRBJ2-7, is KAGVTQTPRYLIKTRGQQVTLSCSPISGHRSVSWYQQTPGQGLQFLFEYFSETQRNKGNFPGRFSGRQFSNSRSEMNVSTLELGDSALYLCASSFGLANAYEQYFGPGTRLTVT.